The next 5 T cell receptor beta chains were all read from a single sample in a study of OX40 agonist ivuxolimab in advanced cancers. Method: immunoSEQ multiplex PCR; TCRdb's copy keeps in-frame clones and lacks some. The profile shows over 15,000 clones, 84% of them singletons. The sample in question was CD4+ or CD8+ T cells sorted from blood, obtained in a trial of the OX40 agonist ivuxolimab. The receptors were gathered from an adult with an advanced solid tumor such as melanoma, head and neck, liver or kidney cancer.

The chain carries TRBV6-4 and TRBJ1-1; 11 nucleotides line up with TRBD1. V lost 4 bases, J lost 4 bases, and 5 bases stayed unmatched. The V gene's germline CDR1 is MRHNA and CDR2 SNTAGT. The CDR3 contains 15 residues. The CDR3 region has the DNA TGTGCCAGCAGTGTCACCGGGACAGGGGGCACTGAAGCTTTCTTT. Translated, it gives CASSVTGTGGTEAFF.

This CDR3 is CASSEAVSSYNSPLHF. CDR3 DNA sequence: TGTGCCAGCAGTGAAGCTGTAAGCTCCTATAATTCACCCCTCCACTTT. V gene TRBV6-1 combines with J gene TRBJ1-6; D is ambiguous. The CDR3 covers 16 residues. Germline V lookup: CDR1 MNHNS, CDR2 SASEGT. Trimming took off 0 bases at V and 0 bases at J, with 6 bases between the two ends.

The chain uses TRBV7-9 and TRBJ1-6; D is unresolved. The germline V and J ends were trimmed by 3 bases and 5 bases, with 2 bases remaining between them. This CDR3 has 12 residues. Germline V gene data show CDR1 as SEHNR and CDR2 as FQNEAQ (reference sequence). CDR3: CASSFDNSPLHF. In DNA, the CDR3 is TGTGCCAGCAGCTTTGATAATTCACCCCTCCACTTT.

V is TRBV4-3 and J is TRBJ1-1; D uncertain. This CDR3 is 14 amino acids long. Germline lookup yields CDR1 LGHNA and CDR2 YSLEER. Trimming took 1 base from V and 0 from J, leaving 6 bases between them. CDR3 nucleotide sequence: TGCGCCAGCAGCCAAGCTCTTATGAACACTGAAGCTTTCTTT. Protein: CASSQALMNTEAFF.

This clone has more than one count but fewer than ten. The CDR3 protein is CASSFGSYEQYF. CDR3 sequence (DNA): TGTGCCAGCAGCTTTGGGTCCTACGAGCAGTACTTC. V usage is TRBV7-9 and J usage is TRBJ2-7; the D is unclear. The CDR3 extends over 12 amino acids. Trimming shortened V by 3 bases and J by 1 base, and 4 bases separated the two germline ends. CDR1 is SEHNR, CDR2 FQNEAQ, per germline (reference sequence).